This T cell receptor (beta chain) was identified during a study of T cell responses to AZD1222 COVID-19 vaccine. Points from the study as a whole: Most donors were white British, females outnumbered males, and clonal diversity was possibly underestimated. As reported, nearly half of all spike-specific TCRs target variant regions that are unmutated. Baseline testing showed seropositivity in only six AZD1222 recipients.

A note on this clone: Its specificity is unknown.

V shed 5 bases and J shed 5 bases, with 9 bases lying between them. Germline V lookup: CDR1 LGHNT, CDR2 FRNRAP. The CDR3 covers 13 residues. Some clones are missing from TCRdb's copy, which holds only in-frame ones; the method was immunoSEQ multiplex PCR. The sample holds over 120,000 clones, roughly 89% seen once. The TCR comes from an adult in good health. The chain employs TRBV12-5 and TRBJ2-2; no firm D call. The material was peripheral blood, obtained on day 0 of AZD1222 vaccination. The CDR3 protein is CASGIGRTGELFF. CDR3 bases: TGTGCTAGTGGTATCGGCAGGACCGGGGAGCTGTTTTTT.